The 27 T cell receptor beta chains below all came from one sample that was sequenced in a study. Treg sorting used a CD4+CD25+CD127-/low gate. TCRdb reprocessed the 5' RACE reads with MiXCR, giving one entry per CDR3 protein. The profile shows 34,000 or so distinct CDR3 sequences, roughly a quarter of them singletons. Sequencing was done on a sample of tumor-infiltrating Tregs sorted from the breast tumor. These receptors came from a female donor with breast cancer.

This clonotype showed up many times. The chain has TRBV7-3 and TRBJ2-1; D uncertain. The CDR3 spans 13 residues. The germline V gene has CDR1 SGHTA and CDR2 FQGTGA. V lost 5 bases and J 8 bases, leaving 13 bases between the germline ends. The CDR3 nucleotides read TGTGCCAGCAGCCCCCGCGCCAAAGATGAGCAGTTCTTC. The encoded protein is CASSPRAKDEQFF.

Comment on this clonotype: This may be a read error, as it is one base from a much larger clone. The V call is TRBV28, the J call TRBJ1-4; D not resolved. The CDR3 has 14 amino acids. Germline V gives CDR1 MDHEN, CDR2 SYDVKM. The CDR3 loop reads CAGSLRRINEKLFF. The CDR3 nucleotides read TGTGCCGGCAGTTTAAGGCGGATTAATGAAAAACTGTTTTTT.

Notes on this clonotype: This sequence may be a read error, since a much larger clone differs from it by one base. The chain employs TRBV29-1 and TRBJ2-2; a possible D gene is TRBD2 (6 bases). Per the germline V gene, CDR1 is SQVTM and CDR2 is ANQGSEA. CDR3 length: 17 residues. The CDR3 nucleotides read TGCAGCGTTGCAGCAGGGAGGACCCTTCTTAACAACGGGGAGCTGTTTTTT. Its translation is CSVAAGRTLLNNGELFF.

This clonotype was seen a handful of times. This chain joins TRBV5-1 and TRBJ2-7; perhaps D is TRBD1 or TRBD2 (5 bases each). V lost 4 bases and J lost 7, with 12 bases in between. From germline, CDR1 is SGHRS and CDR2 YFSETQ. This CDR3 comprises 12 residues. The CDR3 here is CASSAGWREQYF. The CDR3 DNA is TGCGCCAGCAGCGCAGGGTGGAGGGAGCAGTACTTC.

This clonotype was recorded a few times. The rearrangement uses TRBV24-1 and TRBJ2-3; the D gene is possibly TRBD1 (6 bases). This CDR3 is built from 15 residues. The V gene lost 4 bases and the J gene lost 2 bases, with 12 bases spanning the gap. Germline lookup yields CDR1 KGHDR and CDR2 SFDVKD. The CDR3 bases are TGTGCCACCAGTGAGCCCGGGGACAACACAGATACGCAGTATTTT. Its translation: CATSEPGDNTDTQYF.

This clonotype has a count of ten or more. The chain joins TRBV6-6 to TRBJ1-2; D is uncertain. The CDR3 totals 11 residues. Germline loops: CDR1 MNHNY, CDR2 SVGAGI (reference sequence). V shed 4 bases and J shed 3 bases, with 3 bases lying between them. The CDR3 DNA sequence: TGTGCCAGCAGTTTGGACTATGGCTACACCTTC. This codes for CASSLDYGYTF.

The CDR3 nucleotides are TGTGCCAGCAGTTTAGAAGGTGGCTACACCTTC. Its protein is CASSLEGGYTF. The gene calls are TRBV12-3 or TRBV12-4 and TRBJ1-2; D gene uncertain. V was shortened by 1 base and J by 7 bases, with 4 bases between the two germline ends. This CDR3 is 11 amino acids long.

This clonotype showed up many times. This chain joins TRBV11-2 and TRBJ2-5, with a tentative D call TRBD2 (6 bases). Germline loops: CDR1 SGHAT, CDR2 FQNNGV. CDR3 length: 14 amino acids. V was cut by 1 base and J by 5 bases, with 11 bases left in between. CDR3 bases: TGTGCCAGCAGCTTAGGGTGGGGGGAGGAGACCCAGTACTTC. This gives the protein CASSLGWGEETQYF. The variable domain in full, completed from reference TRBV11-2 and TRBJ2-5, reads EAGVAQSPRYKIIEKRQSVAFWCNPISGHATLYWYQQILGQGPKLLIQFQNNGVVDDSQLPKDRFSAERLKGVDSTLKIQPAKLEDSAVYLCASSLGWGEETQYFGPGTRLLVL.

This clonotype was observed at least ten times. The rearrangement joins TRBV5-1 to TRBJ1-2; maybe TRBD1 (5 bases). In germline, CDR1 is SGHRS, CDR2 YFSETQ. This CDR3 is built from 16 residues. The V gene lost 7 bases and the J gene lost 3 bases, with 22 bases spanning the gap. The CDR3 nucleotides read TGCGCCAGCCGCGCCAGCGTACCAGACAGTCACTATGGCTACACCTTC. Translation gives CASRASVPDSHYGYTF. Combining the CDR3 with reference TRBV5-1 and TRBJ1-2 gives the whole variable domain KAGVTQTPRYLIKTRGQQVTLSCSPISGHRSVSWYQQTPGQGLQFLFEYFSETQRNKGNFPGRFSGRQFSNSRSEMNVSTLELGDSALYLCASRASVPDSHYGYTFGSGTRLTVV.

This clonotype is classed as medium-sized (0.01 to 0.1%). This sequence joins TRBV15 and TRBJ2-5; 11 bases are shared with TRBD1. The CDR3 is made up of 14 amino acids. V lost 4 bases to trimming and J lost 5 bases; unmatched junction nucleotides: 3. CDR1 LNHNV and CDR2 YYDKDF come from the germline V gene (reference sequence). CDR3 in DNA: TGTGCCACCAGCAAGGACAGGGGGCGGGAGACCCAGTACTTC. Protein: CATSKDRGRETQYF.

The chain combines TRBV24-1 with TRBJ2-1; TRBD1 matches 12 bases. In germline, CDR1 is KGHDR, CDR2 SFDVKD. The CDR3 is 14 amino acids. J was trimmed by 5 bases and V by 9 bases; bases with no gene match: 4. CDR3: CATQGQGADNEQFF. CDR3 coding DNA: TGTGCCACCCAGGGACAGGGGGCGGACAATGAGCAGTTCTTC.

This clonotype appeared a few times. CDR3 DNA: TGCAGCGTTGGGGGTACGTTACGGGATACTGAGCAGTTCTTC. It codes for CSVGGTLRDTEQFF. The chain has TRBV29-1 and TRBJ2-1, with D possibly being TRBD2 (5 bases). The CDR3 runs 14 residues. Germline assignment: CDR1 SQVTM and CDR2 ANQGSEA. Between the trimmed V and J ends, which lost 4 bases and 9 bases, there was a span of 19 bases.

In its sample, this clonotype was seen many times. The chain is built from TRBV11-2 and TRBJ2-1, with 9 bases that match TRBD1. The CDR3 has 16 amino acids. Germline lookup yields CDR1 SGHAT and CDR2 FQNNGV. Trimming at V came to 1 base and at J to 2 bases, leaving 3 bases not matched to a gene. DNA for the CDR3: TGTGCCAGCAGCTTAGTTACAGGGGGCACCTACAATGAGCAGTTCTTC. Its protein product is CASSLVTGGTYNEQFF.

In its sample, this clonotype was seen a few times. For the CDR3, the DNA is TGTGCCTGGAGTGTAAGCGACGGCGGGGCCAACGTCCTGACTTTC. Translating it yields CAWSVSDGGANVLTF. The V call is TRBV30, the J call TRBJ2-6; D gene ambiguous. V was clipped by 0 bases and J by 4 bases, with 10 bases between them. Looked up from germline, CDR1 is GTSNPN and CDR2 is SVGIG (reference sequence). This CDR3 comprises 15 residues.

As concerns this clonotype: The CDR3 does not end in the conserved phenylalanine or tryptophan, so this is likely a read error. The V gene is TRBV5-1, the J gene TRBJ1-2; D is unclear. CDR3 size: 14 residues. The germline CDR1 and CDR2 sequences are SGHRS and YFSETQ. The V end was cut by 2 bases, the J end by 10 bases, with 18 bases between. The CDR3 protein is CASSLTSGKLYYTL. CDR3 bases: TGCGCCAGCAGCTTAACGTCCGGCAAGCTCTACTACACCCTC.

This clonotype occurred many times. The chain carries TRBV5-1 and TRBJ2-5; no clear D. There are 12 residues in the CDR3. Per germline, CDR1 SGHRS and CDR2 YFSETQ. V lost 0 bases and J 5 bases, leaving 5 bases between the germline ends. The CDR3 is CASSLVGETQYF. For the CDR3, the DNA is TGCGCCAGCAGCTTGGTGGGCGAGACCCAGTACTTC.

V and J are TRBV9 and TRBJ2-1; 8 bases line up with TRBD1. Germline V gene lookup returns CDR1 SGDLS and CDR2 YYNGEE. Losses at the gene ends were 3 bases for V and 7 bases for J; bases not matched to a gene: 6. This CDR3 is built from 14 residues. CDR3 residues: CASSAWTGRNEQFF. CDR3 nucleotide sequence: TGTGCCAGCAGCGCATGGACAGGGCGGAATGAGCAGTTCTTC.

This clonotype rates as medium-sized. The chain uses TRBV4-1 and TRBJ2-1; D remains ambiguous. This CDR3 is built from 17 residues. Germline loops: CDR1 MGHRA, CDR2 YSYEKL. The V and J ends lost 3 bases and 0 bases respectively, with 15 bases between them. CDR3 DNA: TGCGCCAGCAGCCAGACTGTCGTGGCTAGCTCCTACAATGAGCAGTTCTTC. It translates to CASSQTVVASSYNEQFF.

There are a few counts of this clonotype. The chain has TRBV24-1 and TRBJ2-5; D is undetermined. The CDR3 is made up of 13 amino acids. Trimming shortened V by 4 bases and J by 0 bases, and 5 bases separated the two germline ends. CDR1 and CDR2 (germline): KGHDR, SFDVKD. CDR3 nucleotides: TGTGCCACCAGTGAGCCGAACCAAGAGACCCAGTACTTC. Translation gives CATSEPNQETQYF.

The table lists this clonotype with many counts. J is TRBJ2-4 and V is TRBV7-6; D is uncertain. Between the trimmed V and J ends, which lost 1 base and 3 bases, there was a span of 10 bases. This CDR3 is built from 15 residues. Germline CDR1 and CDR2: SGHVS and FNYEAQ. In nucleotides, the CDR3 is TGTGCCAGCAGCTTAGTTGGCGGATTCAAAAACATTCAGTACTTC. Translation gives CASSLVGGFKNIQYF. The full variable domain, its missing parts supplied by reference TRBV7-6 and TRBJ2-4, is GAGVSQSPRYKVTKRGQDVALRCDPISGHVSLYWYRQALGQGPEFLTYFNYEAQQDKSGLPNDRFSAERPEGSISTLTIQRTEQRDSAMYRCASSLVGGFKNIQYFGAGTRLSVL.

V usage is TRBV19 and J usage is TRBJ1-1; D is unclear. This CDR3 has 12 residues. Between the trimmed V and J ends, which lost 5 bases and 7 bases, there was a span of 11 bases. Per germline, CDR1 LNHDA and CDR2 SQIVND (reference sequence). CDR3: CASSFATREAFF. In nucleotides, the CDR3 is TGTGCCAGTAGTTTCGCAACGCGTGAAGCTTTCTTT.

This clonotype was recorded a few times. The chain couples TRBV2 to TRBJ2-1, with a tentative D call TRBD2 (5 bases). V was clipped by 7 bases and J by 0 bases, with 16 bases between them. This CDR3 is 16 amino acids long. From germline, CDR1 is SNHLY and CDR2 FYNNEI. The CDR3 sequence is CASKDSVKSSYNEQFF. The CDR3 DNA sequence: TGTGCCAGCAAGGATAGCGTTAAGAGCTCCTACAATGAGCAGTTCTTC.

Concerning this clonotype: It may be a read error: a sequence one base away is much more abundant. The rearrangement joins TRBV20-1 to TRBJ1-5; TRBD1 might be the D (5 bases). This CDR3 has 15 residues. The ends were cut back, 5 bases at V and 2 bases at J, with 16 bases in the middle. Germline V CDR1 and CDR2: DFQATT, SNEGSKA (reference sequence). In DNA, the CDR3 is TGCAGTGCTCCGGTGGGGCAAAATTGCAATCAGCCCCAGCATTTT. Protein product: CSAPVGQNCNQPQHF.

This clonotype occurred many times. The chain links TRBV10-1 to TRBJ2-7, with unresolved D. V shed 3 bases and J shed 2 bases, with 11 bases lying between them. Germline values: CDR1 WNHNN, CDR2 SYGVQD (reference sequence). CDR3 length equals 14 residues. The CDR3 DNA is TGCGCCAGCAGTGACTCCGGGTCAACCTACGAGCAGTACTTC. Protein sequence: CASSDSGSTYEQYF.

Concerning this clonotype: This may be a read error, as it is one base from a much larger clone. V usage is TRBV5-1 and J usage is TRBJ2-7; D is undetermined. CDR1 SGHRS and CDR2 YFSETQ come from the germline V gene. The CDR3 covers 14 residues. Here the CDR3 reads CASGLDRPSYEQYF. Written as DNA, the CDR3 is TGCGCCAGCGGCTTGGACCGTCCATCCTACGAGCAGTACTTC. Full variable domain (missing parts from reference TRBV5-1 and TRBJ2-7): KAGVTQTPRYLIKTRGQQVTLSCSPISGHRSVSWYQQTPGQGLQFLFEYFSETQRNKGNFPGRFSGRQFSNSRSEMNVSTLELGDSALYLCASGLDRPSYEQYFGPGTRLTVT.

The chain has TRBV20-1 and TRBJ2-1; 9 bases match TRBD2. This CDR3 spans 14 amino acids. With V trimmed by 7 bases and J by 7 bases, 11 bases remained unmatched. Germline CDR1 reads DFQATT; CDR2 reads SNEGSKA (reference sequence). The DNA of the CDR3 is TGCAGTGTCACAGACAGCGGGAGGCGGAATGAGCAGTTCTTC. The encoded protein is CSVTDSGRRNEQFF.

This clonotype has a handful of counts. The chain uses TRBV29-1 and TRBJ1-2, with D possibly being TRBD1 (5 bases). There are 13 residues in the CDR3. V was cut by 4 bases and J by 4 bases, with 13 bases left in between. CDR1 is SQVTM, CDR2 ANQGSEA, per germline. This CDR3 reads CSVGYRRTYGYTF. CDR3 DNA: TGCAGCGTTGGTTACAGGAGAACCTATGGCTACACCTTC.